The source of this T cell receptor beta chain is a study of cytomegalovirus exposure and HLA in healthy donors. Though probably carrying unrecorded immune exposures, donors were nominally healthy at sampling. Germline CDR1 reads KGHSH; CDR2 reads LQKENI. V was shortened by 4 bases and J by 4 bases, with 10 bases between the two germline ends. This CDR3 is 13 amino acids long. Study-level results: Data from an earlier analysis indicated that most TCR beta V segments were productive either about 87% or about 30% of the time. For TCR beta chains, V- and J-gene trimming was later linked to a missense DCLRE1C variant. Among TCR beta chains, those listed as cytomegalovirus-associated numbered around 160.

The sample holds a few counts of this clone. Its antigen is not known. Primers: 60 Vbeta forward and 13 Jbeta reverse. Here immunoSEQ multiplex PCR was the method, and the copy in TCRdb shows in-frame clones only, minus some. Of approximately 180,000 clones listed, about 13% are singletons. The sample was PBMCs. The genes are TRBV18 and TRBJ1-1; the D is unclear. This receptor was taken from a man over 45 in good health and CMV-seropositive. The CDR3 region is CASSLAGFTEAFF. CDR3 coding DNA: TGTGCCAGCTCACTTGCCGGGTTCACTGAAGCTTTCTTT.